The clone carrying this TCR beta chain has only a few counts. The target antigen is unknown. These data belong to a study of blood T cells in healthy people across ages. The study drew donors from healthy Caucasian individuals in Russia aged roughly 6 to 90. Germline V gene lookup returns CDR1 ENHRY and CDR2 SYGVKD. V was cut by 3 bases and J by 4 bases, with 15 bases left in between. The CDR3 runs 15 residues. Findings and caveats of the study: The long-lived group displayed more naive CD4+ cells, plus higher diversity, than the aged donors did.

Then a second PCR, running about 6 to 11 cycles, was carried out with a sample-barcoded 5' primer and a J-beta primer mix. One entry per CDR3 protein, called by TCRdb with MiXCR from the 5' RACE reads. Of around 2 million distinct CDR3 sequences in the sample, around 40% were seen once. The TCR was taken from a human donor in good health. The sequencing sample was made of blood. The rearrangement joins TRBV10-3 to TRBJ1-2; D not certain. In nucleotides, the CDR3 is TGTGCCATCAGTGATAAAGTCCAGCCCTTCTATGGCTACACCTTC. This sequence encodes CAISDKVQPFYGYTF.